Listed below are T cell receptor beta chains from one sample, sequenced in a study of blood T cell repertoires in COVID-19. Sequenced by immunoSEQ multiplex PCR; TCRdb stores in-frame clones only, minus some. The data hold over 200,000 clones, with approximately 90% observed a single time. Sequencing was done on a sample of peripheral blood. These receptors came from a woman in her thirties or forties who had recovered from COVID-19. CDR3s include the opening cysteine and the closing phenylalanine or tryptophan. D genes are given only for firm matches. Part of the rows lack a size; the others show once, few, many or a class for expanded clones.

v_call	j_call	d_call	clone_size	cdr3_nt	cdr3_aa
TRBV9	TRBJ2-5	.	.	TGTGCCAGCAGCTCCCCGACAGGCCAAGAGACCCAGTACTTC	CASSSPTGQETQYF
TRBV7-2	TRBJ1-2	TRBD1	.	TGTGCCAGCAGCTTAGACGATGGGACAGGTGGCTACACCTTC	CASSLDDGTGGYTF
TRBV2	TRBJ2-2	TRBD1	.	TGTGCCAGCAGGCCCAGGGGGCGATACACCGGGGAGCTGTTTTTT	CASRPRGRYTGELFF
TRBV2	TRBJ2-1	.	.	TGTGCCAGCATGAGGGGGGGCAATGAGCAGTTCTTC	CASMRGGNEQFF
TRBV3-1/TRBV3-2	TRBJ1-3	TRBD1	few	TGTGCCAGCAGCCAAGGTCCGACAGGGGGCGGAAACACCATATATTTT	CASSQGPTGGGNTIYF
TRBV5-6	TRBJ2-3	TRBD2	.	TGTGCCAGCAGCTTGGCTGGAGCGGGGACCACAGATACGCAGTATTTT	CASSLAGAGTTDTQYF
TRBV5-1	TRBJ2-7	TRBD1	few	TGCGCCAGCAGCCCACCTACCGGGACAGGGGTGGACGAGCAGTACTTC	CASSPPTGTGVDEQYF
TRBV3-1/TRBV3-2	TRBJ1-4	TRBD1	.	TGTGCCAGCAGCCAACCGGGACAGGGTGGTGAAAAACTGTTTTTT	CASSQPGQGGEKLFF
TRBV14	TRBJ2-7	.	.	TGTGCCAGCAGCCAGGGAGCGGATCCCTACGAGCAGTACTTC	CASSQGADPYEQYF
TRBV29-1	TRBJ1-2	TRBD1	.	TGCAGCGTCGCCCGGGAGGGGGCCGGCTTC	CSVAREGAGF
TRBV11-2	TRBJ1-3	.	.	TGTGCCAGCAGCGTCAACCCCACGAGGGCCCCCAACACCATATATTTT	CASSVNPTRAPNTIYF
TRBV12-3/TRBV12-4	TRBJ2-3	.	few	TGTGCCAGCAGCCCCCGGTTTGCGCAGTATTTT	CASSPRFAQYF
TRBV7-2	TRBJ2-2	.	.	TGTGCCAGCAGCCCCGGACTGCGCACCGGGGAGCTGTTTTTT	CASSPGLRTGELFF
TRBV7-8	TRBJ2-3	.	.	TGTGCCAGCAGCTTAGCTGCGGGTGGCCGGGGATGGGGAGATACGCAGTATTTT	CASSLAAGGRGWGDTQYF
TRBV15	TRBJ2-7	.	.	TGTGCCACCAGCAGAGATGCGGGCCCTAGCAGAACCTACGAGCAGTACTTC	CATSRDAGPSRTYEQYF
TRBV7-2	TRBJ2-3	TRBD2	.	TGTGCCAGCAGCGCCACTAGCGGGAGTGTCGATACGCAGTATTTT	CASSATSGSVDTQYF
TRBV30	TRBJ1-1	.	.	TGTGCCTGGACCCCCCGGAGGGCGGCCACTGAAGCTTTCTTT	CAWTPRRAATEAFF